This T cell receptor beta chain was documented in a study of CD8 T cells in Susac syndrome. Reverse transcription of roughly 0.5 to 1 ug RNA was carried out with random hexamers. MiXCR, applied by TCRdb to the immunoSEQ multiplex PCR reads, yields one record per CDR3 protein. The sample includes about 76,000 distinct CDR3 sequences, 85% to 95% seen only once; the top ten take approximately 0.5%. V shed 0 bases and J 0 bases; nucleotides not matched to a gene: 7. This CDR3 spans 17 amino acids. Per germline, CDR1 SGHVS and CDR2 FQNEAQ. The gene calls are TRBV7-8 and TRBJ1-1; TRBD1 agrees at 7 bases. The sequenced sample was CD8+ T cells from PBMCs. This clonotype originated in a human donor with Susac syndrome. The CDR3 spells CASSLAQGDYVNTEAFF. CDR3 nucleotides: TGTGCCAGCAGCTTAGCGCAGGGGGATTACGTGAACACTGAAGCTTTCTTT.